The clone carrying this T cell receptor (beta chain) was observed many times. The V and J ends lost 5 bases and 6 bases, in that order; junction bases with no gene match: 15. Per germline, CDR1 SGHTA and CDR2 FQGNSA. The CDR3 extends over 17 amino acids. TCRdb reprocessed the reads via MiXCR and lists one record per CDR3 protein. The repertoire consists of 250,000 or so distinct CDR3 sequences, with approximately 9% occurring once and the leading ten covering over 13%. These data are taken from a study of T cell repertoires in cytomegalovirus infection. Study-level background: Signatures in public TCR beta sequences pointed to both CMV infection and matching HLA type.

The sequence was obtained from a human donor in good health (CMV status not recorded). Some clones in this sample may be carry-over from other donors' samples. The chain carries TRBV7-2 and TRBJ1-5; 8 nucleotides line up with TRBD1. Sequencing was done on a sample of PBMCs. The CDR3 DNA reads TGTGCCAGCAGCCACCAGCCGGCCAGGGGGCATTCTCAGCCCCAGCATTTT. Protein sequence: CASSHQPARGHSQPQHF.